This TCR beta chain was sequenced in a study of blood T cell repertoires in COVID-19. The overall study: Donors in the United States, Italy and Spain gave samples during acute or convalescent COVID-19. PBMCs, B-cell-depleted T cells, or T cells were the source of the cDNA or gDNA that made up the material.

Original handling: Reference gene primers were amplified, and this amplification served to estimate nucleated cell counts. The table came from immunoSEQ multiplex PCR; TCRdb's copy has only in-frame clones and leaves some out. That table is the source of V, J and clone size, and D and trimming were worked out from the DNA. The table shows 65,000 to 95,000 clones, with 60% to 85% occurring only once. CDR3 length equals 17 residues. The V gene end was trimmed by 4 bases and the J gene end by 2 bases; junction bases not matched to a gene: 7. Germline loops: CDR1 SGHNT, CDR2 YYREEE (reference sequence). The specimen was peripheral blood. The chain uses TRBV5-4 and TRBJ2-1; TRBD2 matches 12 bases. This clonotype originated in a human donor in a cohort sampled during active COVID-19. CDR3 DNA: TGTGCCAGCAGCGTGTTTCCTAGCGGGGGGGCCTACAATGAGCAGTTCTTC. This gives the protein CASSVFPSGGAYNEQFF.